The 11 T cell receptor beta chains listed next were all sequenced from one sample in a study of shared clonotypes between healthy human individuals (dated by TCRdb to 2019 to 2021). CD8 naive samples were obtained by positive selection for CCR7 among CD45RO-negative cells, yielding a CD45RA+CCR7+ population from which TemRA cells were excluded. Libraries came from the immunoSEQ multiplex PCR assay. The clones in this table, taken by TCRdb from immuneACCESS, are in-frame only. Not every clone is retained; where verified, under half of the shortfall comes from an unresolved V gene, and the cause of the rest is unknown. The sample records hundreds of thousands of clones, around 96% of which are singletons. Roughly 0.1% of the sample goes to the ten largest clones. The source material was naive CD8+ T cells sorted from blood. The cell subset or site label, read with the paper, signifies: CD45RA+CCR7+. The source is a woman between 25 and 40 years old in good health.

The CDR3 loop is CASSPRGGWHGYTF. The CDR3 DNA follows: TGTGCCAGCAGCCCCCGCGGAGGGTGGCATGGCTACACCTTC. The rearrangement links TRBV7-8 to TRBJ1-2, with no clear D. V was pared by 5 bases and J by 6 bases, with 16 bases between. This CDR3 has 14 residues. Germline V gene sequence: CDR1 SGHVS, CDR2 FQNEAQ.

V and J are TRBV6-5 and TRBJ2-7; D might be TRBD2 (5 bases). V was clipped by 5 bases and J by 4 bases, with 15 bases between them. Per germline, CDR1 MNHEY and CDR2 SVGAGI. The CDR3 sequence is 14 residues long. The CDR3: CASSARGHLYEQYF. In DNA form, the CDR3 reads TGTGCCAGCAGTGCCCGAGGGCACCTGTACGAGCAGTACTTC.

Turning to this clone: Other DNA sequences within the sample encode an identical CDR3. The genes are TRBV7-9 and TRBJ1-1, with D perhaps TRBD1 (5 bases). Trimming took off 7 bases at V and 5 bases at J, with 11 bases between the two ends. The germline V gene has CDR1 SEHNR and CDR2 FQNEAQ (reference sequence). This CDR3 spans 12 amino acids. CDR3 nucleotides: TGTGCCAGCACCCCGGGGGGTACTGAAGCTTTCTTT. It yields the protein CASTPGGTEAFF. The full variable domain, with the rest looked up from reference TRBV7-9 and TRBJ1-1, is DTGVSQNPRHKITKRGQNVTFRCDPISEHNRLYWYRQTLGQGPEFLTYFQNEAQLEKSRLLSDRFSAERPKGSFSTLEIQRTEQGDSAMYLCASTPGGTEAFFGQGTRLTVV.

The V gene is TRBV5-4, the J gene TRBJ2-1; 7 bases line up with TRBD1. The CDR3 length is 16 residues. Per germline, CDR1 SGHNT and CDR2 YYREEE (reference sequence). J was trimmed by 0 bases and V by 2 bases; bases with no gene match: 5. CDR3 in DNA: TGTGCCAGCAGCTTTGACAGGGAAAGCTCCTACAATGAGCAGTTCTTC. It translates to CASSFDRESSYNEQFF.

This clone was seen a few times. The V gene is TRBV9, the J gene TRBJ1-2, with 7 bases lining up with TRBD1. Germline CDR1 reads SGDLS; CDR2 reads YYNGEE. Unmatched junction bases numbered 11, after V lost 3 bases and J lost 3 bases. CDR3 length: 16 residues. DNA for the CDR3: TGTGCCAGCAGCGGTACAGGGGAAGGTCCCCACTATGGCTACACCTTC. Its translation is CASSGTGEGPHYGYTF.

The V and J genes are TRBV4-1 and TRBJ2-3; D ambiguous. V lost 3 bases and J 6 bases, leaving 7 bases between the germline ends. Germline CDR1 MGHRA, CDR2 YSYEKL. The CDR3 length is 12 residues. CDR3 in amino acids: CASSHTFDTQYF. The CDR3 DNA is TGCGCCAGCAGCCACACATTCGATACGCAGTATTTT.

The table lists this clone with a count of one. The chain has TRBV25-1 and TRBJ2-7; D is undetermined. Germline lookup yields CDR1 MGHDK and CDR2 SYGVNS. The CDR3 runs to 10 residues. V was shortened by 3 bases and J by 10 bases, with 7 bases between the two germline ends. The CDR3 sequence is CASSDRHQYF. CDR3 nucleotides: TGTGCCAGCAGTGACAGGCACCAGTACTTC.

This chain joins TRBV28 and TRBJ2-7; TRBD2 matches at 7 bases. V was pared by 8 bases and J by 3 bases, with 10 bases of the junction left unmatched. The germline gives CDR1 MDHEN, CDR2 SYDVKM. The CDR3 length is 14 residues. The CDR3 loop reads CASHLAGENYEQYF. Written as DNA, the CDR3 is TGTGCCAGCCATTTGGCGGGAGAAAACTACGAGCAGTACTTC.

The V and J genes are TRBV9 and TRBJ2-7; 8 nucleotides match TRBD1. The CDR3 runs to 13 residues. CDR1 SGDLS and CDR2 YYNGEE come from the germline V gene. V shed 2 bases, J shed 5 bases, and the junction held 3 bases outside the gene matches. The CDR3 DNA sequence: TGTGCCAGCAGCGTGGCAGGGGGCAACGAGCAGTACTTC. Its translation: CASSVAGGNEQYF.

The chain links TRBV6-1 to TRBJ1-1; perhaps TRBD1 as D (6 bases). The CDR3 extends over 14 amino acids. The V gene's germline CDR1 is MNHNS and CDR2 SASEGT. V was cut by 3 bases and J by 0 bases, with 8 bases left in between. CDR3 residues: CASSDQGMNTEAFF. The DNA of the CDR3 is TGTGCCAGCAGTGACCAGGGGATGAACACTGAAGCTTTCTTT.

This chain links TRBV28 with TRBJ2-7; TRBD2 matches 11 bases. This CDR3 has 16 amino acids. Germline V gene data show CDR1 as MDHEN and CDR2 as SYDVKM. The V and J ends lost 4 bases and 4 bases, in that order; junction bases with no gene match: 9. The CDR3 bases are TGTGCCAGCAGTTCCGTTCCGGGACTAGCGGATTACGAGCAGTACTTC. Amino acids: CASSSVPGLADYEQYF.